The T cell receptor beta chain under discussion was sequenced for a study of T-cell memory formation after mild COVID-19. Overall study context: TCR clusters were mostly donor specific.

Study-wide findings and caveats: Contracting CD4+ clones lay largely in CM and EM, with CD8+ ones residing in EMRA. Some clones that responded were present in memory (sampled pre-infection), which suggests cross-reactive memory joined.

This clonotype was seen a handful of times. Antigen unknown. With constant-segment primers, 5'RACE yielded cDNA libraries of TCR alpha and TCR beta that carried sample barcodes and UMIs. TCRdb reprocessed the 5' RACE reads via MiXCR and lists one record per CDR3 protein. The data hold roughly 150,000 distinct CDR3 sequences, with roughly 14% observed a single time. The origin of this receptor is an adult woman who had mild COVID-19 (a few samples of this study predate the infection). Cell type and time point are not known. The material sequenced was PBMCs or a T cell subset sorted from them (not recorded which).

Here the CDR3 reads CASSPAGARETQYF. The CDR3 nucleotides read TGTGCCAGCAGCCCAGCGGGAGCGCGCGAGACCCAGTACTTC. The chain carries TRBV7-9 and TRBJ2-5, with 8 positions matching TRBD2. With 5 bases clipped from V and 5 bases from J, the junction kept 7 bases outside the gene matches. This CDR3 spans 14 amino acids. Germline CDR1 SEHNR, CDR2 FQNEAQ (reference sequence).